This T cell receptor (beta chain) was recorded in a study of a mutant IDH1 vaccine in newly diagnosed glioma. Time point given: baseline, week 1 (first vaccination visit). As to treatment: pre-vaccination baseline after standard-of-care therapy. TCRdb's copy holds only in-frame clones and misses some; the assay was immunoSEQ multiplex PCR. The sample shows about 98,000 clones, roughly 90% of them seen only once. CDR1 SGHRS and CDR2 YFSETQ come from the germline V gene. The V gene lost 0 bases and the J gene lost 8 bases, with 14 bases spanning the gap. The CDR3 has 15 amino acids. The chain couples TRBV5-1 to TRBJ1-4; tentative D call: TRBD1 (5 bases). The receptor was derived from a woman aged 45-59 years with glioma. This material consisted of PBMCs, taken from a glioma patient treated with radiotherapy, temozolomide or both. The CDR3 loop is CASSLEAGIGEKLFF. DNA of the CDR3: TGCGCCAGCAGCTTGGAGGCAGGGATAGGCGAAAAACTGTTTTTT.